What follows are 5 T cell receptor beta chains derived from one specimen sequenced in a study of cytomegalovirus exposure and HLA in healthy donors. Vbeta (60) and Jbeta (13) primers were used in the PCR. Data came from immunoSEQ multiplex PCR; TCRdb stores just in-frame clones and leaves some out. The table shows approximately 200,000 clones, with about 80% occurring only once. The specimen was PBMCs. These receptor sequences come from a girl between 5 and 17 years old in good health and CMV-seronegative.

This chain joins TRBV5-1 and TRBJ1-2; 8 bases align to TRBD1. Germline lookup yields CDR1 SGHRS and CDR2 YFSETQ. V shed 4 bases and J 0 bases; nucleotides not matched to a gene: 11. This CDR3 contains 17 residues. CDR3 nucleotides: TGCGCCAGCAGCGGCGGGACAGGTGAAGGCGCTAACTATGGCTACACCTTC. Translated: CASSGGTGEGANYGYTF.

The rearrangement joins TRBV5-1 to TRBJ1-1, with D perhaps TRBD1 (6 bases). Per the germline V gene, CDR1 is SGHRS and CDR2 is YFSETQ. CDR3 length: 15 residues. The V end was cut by 4 bases, the J end by 4 bases, with 17 bases between. For the CDR3, the DNA is TGCGCCAGCAGCCTTGCGGGGGGCAGGGGCACTGAAGCTTTCTTT. This codes for CASSLAGGRGTEAFF.

This clone was seen once. The rearrangement joins TRBV27 to TRBJ2-1; 7 bases are shared with TRBD2. The CDR3 runs 13 residues. In germline, CDR1 is MNHEY, CDR2 SMNVEV (reference sequence). The junction had 4 bases not matched to a gene; V was cut back by 7 bases and J by 4 bases. CDR3 loop: CASTGEGYNEQFF. Written as DNA, the CDR3 is TGTGCCAGCACGGGGGAGGGATACAATGAGCAGTTCTTC.

The rearrangement links TRBV4-2 to TRBJ2-7, with D perhaps TRBD1 (5 bases). V was trimmed by 0 bases and J by 4 bases, leaving 16 bases between them. CDR1 and CDR2 from the germline V gene are LGHNA and YNFKEQ. The CDR3 is 16 amino acids. The CDR3 DNA follows: TGTGCCAGCAGCCAAGATCGGTCCAGGGTTGATTACGAGCAGTACTTC. As protein: CASSQDRSRVDYEQYF.

The J gene is TRBJ2-1, the V gene TRBV19; 9 bases fit TRBD1. The ends lost 9 bases at V and 6 bases at J; junction bases unmatched: 15. The germline V gene encodes CDR1 LNHDA and CDR2 SQIVND (reference sequence). The CDR3 is made up of 16 amino acids. The CDR3, as DNA: TGTGCCAGACCCTTGGGGGGACAGGGATGCGGCAATGAGCAGTTCTTC. Its protein is CARPLGGQGCGNEQFF.